The 5 T cell receptor beta chains below all came from one sample that was sequenced in a study of T cell repertoires in cytomegalovirus infection (dated by TCRdb to the late 2010s). The sequencer was an Illumina HiSeq 1500. TCRdb passed the public sequencing reads through fastp at Q25 and MiXCR, retaining productive beta sequences. Every distinct CDR3 protein forms one entry, paired with its most common genes and DNA. The sample table holds 600,000 to 800,000 distinct CDR3 sequences, of which roughly 26% were seen once. Roughly 8% of the sample comes from the top ten. Specimen: CD8+ T cells from PBMCs. The receptors were gathered from a human donor in good health (CMV status not recorded). Some clones in this sample may be carry-over from other donors' samples.

This clonotype has at least ten counts. V usage is TRBV6-2 or TRBV6-3 and J usage is TRBJ1-2, with 10 positions matching TRBD1. CDR1 is MNHEY, CDR2 SVGEGT, per germline. With V trimmed by 2 bases and J by 6 bases, 9 bases remained unmatched. The CDR3 covers 16 residues. Written as DNA, the CDR3 is TGTGCCAGCAGTTACGCCCGGGACAGGGGATATGATGGCTACACCTTC. Protein product: CASSYARDRGYDGYTF.

This clonotype was counted between two and nine times. The chain is built from TRBV7-8 and TRBJ1-2; TRBD1 is a possible D gene (6 bases). Germline V gene lookup returns CDR1 SGHVS and CDR2 FQNEAQ. The CDR3 extends over 16 amino acids. V lost 1 base, J lost 9 bases, and 21 bases lay in between. The CDR3 loop is CASSLGAPQGSGSYTF. The CDR3 nucleotides read TGTGCCAGCAGCTTAGGGGCCCCCCAGGGGTCGGGAAGCTACACCTTC. The complete variable domain, with remaining parts taken from reference TRBV7-8 and TRBJ1-2, reads GAGVSQSPRYKVAKRGQDVALRCDPISGHVSLFWYQQALGQGPEFLTYFQNEAQLDKSGLPSDRFFAERPEGSVSTLKIQRTQQEDSAVYLCASSLGAPQGSGSYTFGSGTRLTVV.

This clonotype was recorded once. At one of its ends the junction is not consistent with the germline gene, which may arise from a read error. The chain links TRBV6-5 to TRBJ2-1, with 9 bases aligning to TRBD2. There are 13 residues in the CDR3. In germline, CDR1 is MNHEY, CDR2 SVGAGI. The CDR3, as DNA: TGTGTCAGCAGCCCTAGCGGGGTCGATGAGCAGTTCTTC. As protein: CVSSPSGVDEQFF.

CDR3 amino acids: CASSLRELEQFF. DNA of the CDR3: TGTGCCAGCAGCTTAAGGGAGTTGGAGCAGTTCTTC. The V and J genes are TRBV7-9 and TRBJ2-1; D is perhaps TRBD2 (5 bases). This CDR3 spans 12 amino acids. The ends were cut back, 2 bases at V and 10 bases at J, with 9 bases in the middle. Germline V gene data show CDR1 as SEHNR and CDR2 as FQNEAQ (reference sequence). Complete variable domain (other parts from reference TRBV7-9 and TRBJ2-1): DTGVSQNPRHKITKRGQNVTFRCDPISEHNRLYWYRQTLGQGPEFLTYFQNEAQLEKSRLLSDRFSAERPKGSFSTLEIQRTEQGDSAMYLCASSLRELEQFFGPGTRLTVL.

The chain employs TRBV27 and TRBJ2-3; 8 nucleotides line up with TRBD2. CDR1 and CDR2 from the germline V gene are MNHEY and SMNVEV (reference sequence). The CDR3 runs 17 residues. Trimming took 0 bases from V and 5 from J; bases not matched to a gene: 10. The CDR3: CASSLSFPPGGGDTQYF. The CDR3 nucleotides read TGTGCCAGCAGTTTATCTTTCCCCCCGGGGGGGGGAGATACGCAGTATTTT.